Reported below is one T cell receptor beta chain. Its target is not known. Compared with germline, one end of the junction differs, possibly owing to a read error. The source of the sample is a study of molecular identifiers for immune sequencing clone quantification. The germline gives CDR1 MNHEY, CDR2 SVGAGI. The CDR3 runs 16 residues. A CD8+CD4-CCR7+CD45RA+ phenotype served as the sorting definition for naive CD8 T cells. Overall study results and limits: It was shown that clones above 20 RNA copies held over 98% of effector molecules, but under 1% in naive cells.

The authors built bulk TCR libraries by previously described methods with listed TCR primers. TCRdb called the PCR reads again in MiXCR, with one record for every CDR3 protein. The table has around 100,000 distinct CDR3 sequences, roughly 34% seen once. This sequence joins TRBV6-5 and TRBJ2-3, with TRBD2 matching over 9 bases. This TCR was recovered from a human donor in good health. Some libraries in this study had Jurkat cell RNA spiked in. Sequencing was done on a sample of naive CD8+ T cells from blood, with Jurkat cell RNA spiked in. Subset described: FACS-sorted CD8+CD4-CCR7+CD45RA+ naive T cells. The CDR3 region is CASRGTSRDGTDTQNF. CDR3 nucleotide sequence: TGTGCCAGCAGGGGGACTAGCAGGGATGGGACAGATACGCAGAATTTT.